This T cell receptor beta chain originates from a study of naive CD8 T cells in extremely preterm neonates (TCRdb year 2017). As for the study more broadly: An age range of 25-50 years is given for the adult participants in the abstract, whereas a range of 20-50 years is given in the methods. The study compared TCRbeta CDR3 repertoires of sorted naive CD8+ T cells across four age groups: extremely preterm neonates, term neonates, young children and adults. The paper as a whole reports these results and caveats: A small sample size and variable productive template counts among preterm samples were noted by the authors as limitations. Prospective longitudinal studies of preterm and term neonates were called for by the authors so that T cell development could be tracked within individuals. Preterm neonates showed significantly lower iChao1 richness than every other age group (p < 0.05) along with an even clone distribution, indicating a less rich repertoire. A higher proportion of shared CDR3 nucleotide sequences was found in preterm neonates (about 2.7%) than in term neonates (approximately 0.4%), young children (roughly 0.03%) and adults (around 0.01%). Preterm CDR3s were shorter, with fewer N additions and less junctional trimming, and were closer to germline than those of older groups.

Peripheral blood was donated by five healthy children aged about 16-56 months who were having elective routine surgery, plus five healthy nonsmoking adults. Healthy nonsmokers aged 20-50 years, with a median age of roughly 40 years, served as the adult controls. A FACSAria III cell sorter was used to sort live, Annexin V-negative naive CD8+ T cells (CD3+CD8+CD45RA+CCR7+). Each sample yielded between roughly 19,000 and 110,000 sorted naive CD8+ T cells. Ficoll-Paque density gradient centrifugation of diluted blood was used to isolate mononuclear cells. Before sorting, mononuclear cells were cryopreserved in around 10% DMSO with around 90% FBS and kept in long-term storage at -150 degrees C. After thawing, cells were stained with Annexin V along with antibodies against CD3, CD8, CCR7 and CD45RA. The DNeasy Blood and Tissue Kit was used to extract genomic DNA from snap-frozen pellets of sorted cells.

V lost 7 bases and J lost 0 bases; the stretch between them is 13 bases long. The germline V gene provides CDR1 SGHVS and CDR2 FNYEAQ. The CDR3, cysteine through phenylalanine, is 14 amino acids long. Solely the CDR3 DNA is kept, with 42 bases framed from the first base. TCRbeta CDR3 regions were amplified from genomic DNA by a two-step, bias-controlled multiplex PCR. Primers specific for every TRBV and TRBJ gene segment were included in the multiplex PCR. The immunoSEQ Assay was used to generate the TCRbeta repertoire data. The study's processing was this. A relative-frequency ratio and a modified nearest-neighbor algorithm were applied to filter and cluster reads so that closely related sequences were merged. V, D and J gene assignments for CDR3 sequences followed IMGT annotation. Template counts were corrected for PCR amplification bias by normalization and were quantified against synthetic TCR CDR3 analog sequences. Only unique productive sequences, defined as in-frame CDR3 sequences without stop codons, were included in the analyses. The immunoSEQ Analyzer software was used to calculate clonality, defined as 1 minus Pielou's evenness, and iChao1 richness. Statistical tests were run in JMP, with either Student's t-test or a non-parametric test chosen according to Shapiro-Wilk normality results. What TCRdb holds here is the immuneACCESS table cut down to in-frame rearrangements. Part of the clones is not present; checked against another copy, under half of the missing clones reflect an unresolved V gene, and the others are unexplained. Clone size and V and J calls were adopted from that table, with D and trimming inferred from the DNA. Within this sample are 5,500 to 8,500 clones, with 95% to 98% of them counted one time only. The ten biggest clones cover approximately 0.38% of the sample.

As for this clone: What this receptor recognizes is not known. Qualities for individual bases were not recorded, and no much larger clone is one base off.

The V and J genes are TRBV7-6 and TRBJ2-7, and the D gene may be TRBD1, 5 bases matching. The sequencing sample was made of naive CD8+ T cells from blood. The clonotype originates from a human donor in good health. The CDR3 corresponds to CASTHQGSSYEQYF. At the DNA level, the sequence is TGTGCCAGCACACACCAGGGTAGCTCCTACGAGCAGTACTTC.